Each of the 30 T cell receptor beta chains below was sequenced from the same sample in a study of identical twins (dated by TCRdb to between 2015 and 2016). The library was generated by 5' RACE. Sequencing instrument: Illumina HiSeq 2000. The raw public data were reprocessed by TCRdb itself: fastp quality trimming at Q25, MiXCR clonotype calling, in-frame beta chains only. Rows matching on CDR3 protein sequence are summarized as one entry with the most common DNA and genes. This sample holds around 250,000 distinct CDR3 sequences; 6.5% were observed only once. Roughly 15% of the sample goes to the ten largest clones. This sample was shared with a second study, whose subject was T cells expressing NK-cell markers.

Sequenced material: CD8+ T cells sorted from blood. The receptors were gathered from a woman under 30 in good health.

This clonotype was counted many times. The rearrangement links TRBV19 to TRBJ1-5, with TRBD1 matching over 7 bases. Germline CDR1 is LNHDA and CDR2 is SQIVND (reference sequence). The CDR3 length is 15 residues. The ends lost 3 bases at V and 1 base at J; junction bases unmatched: 3. The CDR3 nucleotides read TGTGCCAGTAGTATTGGGACAGCCAGCAATCAGCCCCAGCATTTT. Protein: CASSIGTASNQPQHF.

At least ten counts were recorded for this clonotype. The chain joins TRBV15 to TRBJ1-5, with D tentatively TRBD1 (5 bases). CDR3 length: 15 amino acids. V gave up 3 bases and J gave up 6 bases, with 15 bases separating them. Germline values: CDR1 LNHNV, CDR2 YYDKDF (reference sequence). CDR3 sequence reads: CATSSVSTQGQPQHF. CDR3 DNA: TGTGCCACCAGCAGTGTTTCGACTCAGGGTCAGCCCCAGCATTTT. Complete variable domain (other parts from reference TRBV15 and TRBJ1-5): DAMVIQNPRYQVTQFGKPVTLSCSQTLNHNVMYWYQQKSSQAPKLLFHYYDKDFNNEADTPDNFQSRRPNTSFCFLDIRSPGLGDTAMYLCATSSVSTQGQPQHFGDGTRLSIL.

This clonotype was recorded at least ten times. CDR3 coding DNA: TGTGCCAGCAGTTCTCGAGGGCTGACAGACACTGAAGCTTTCTTT. This sequence encodes CASSSRGLTDTEAFF. The chain is built from TRBV12-3 or TRBV12-4 and TRBJ1-1; D perhaps matches TRBD1 (5 bases). Trimming removed 4 bases at V and 3 bases at J, with 15 bases between. This CDR3 spans 15 amino acids.

This rearrangement joins TRBV4-3 to TRBJ1-5; D might be TRBD1 (6 bases). V was cut by 4 bases and J by 6 bases, with 16 bases left in between. The CDR3 contains 15 residues. Germline V gene lookup returns CDR1 LGHNA and CDR2 YSLEER. This chain's CDR3 is CASSLTQDRFQPQHF. The DNA for the CDR3 is TGCGCCAGCAGCCTCACCCAGGACAGATTTCAGCCCCAGCATTTT.

This clonotype was observed a few times. This chain uses TRBV11-2 with TRBJ2-3, with D maybe TRBD1 (5 bases). Trimming stripped 5 bases from V and 2 bases from J, with 14 bases between. The CDR3 spans 15 residues. CDR1 and CDR2 (germline): SGHAT, FQNNGV. CDR3 in amino acids: CASSGAAGYTDTQYF. CDR3 coding DNA: TGTGCCAGCAGCGGGGCGGCAGGATACACAGATACGCAGTATTTT.

V is TRBV27 and J is TRBJ1-6; D may be TRBD1 (5 bases). Germline CDR1 is MNHEY and CDR2 is SMNVEV (reference sequence). V lost 5 bases and J 8 bases, leaving 22 bases between the germline ends. This CDR3 comprises 17 residues. The CDR3 here is CASSPGDGRTSYSPLHF. CDR3 coding DNA: TGTGCCAGCAGTCCCGGGGACGGCCGAACCTCTTATTCACCCCTCCACTTT.

This clonotype was picked up many times. The chain employs TRBV2 and TRBJ2-5, with 7 positions matching TRBD1. Germline CDR1 and CDR2: SNHLY and FYNNEI. J was trimmed by 3 bases and V by 8 bases; bases with no gene match: 9. The CDR3 sequence is 14 residues long. The CDR3 DNA reads TGTGCCAGCGAGAGACAGGGCCTAAAAGAGACCCAGTACTTC. Its translation: CASERQGLKETQYF.

The sample holds a few counts of this clonotype. The V gene is TRBV5-1, the J gene TRBJ2-5, with D unclear. The V and J ends lost 4 bases and 3 bases respectively, with 10 bases between them. The CDR3 runs 13 residues. The germline CDR1 and CDR2 sequences are SGHRS and YFSETQ. CDR3 residues: CASSPLNEETQYF. The CDR3 DNA sequence: TGCGCCAGCAGCCCCCTTAACGAAGAGACCCAGTACTTC.

This clonotype was recorded many times. An end of the junction does not agree with germline; a read error may underlie this. The V call is TRBV12-3 or TRBV12-4, the J call TRBJ2-1; D is possibly TRBD2 (6 bases). The CDR3 has 15 residues. In DNA, the CDR3 is TGTGCCAGCAGCTTAGCCGGGAGCTCCTACAATGAGCAGTTCTTC. Its translation: CASSLAGSSYNEQFF.

This clonotype occurred a few times. This chain connects TRBV27 to TRBJ2-1; 7 nucleotides line up with TRBD2. CDR1 is MNHEY, CDR2 SMNVEV, per germline (reference sequence). J was trimmed by 4 bases and V by 7 bases; bases with no gene match: 10. This CDR3 comprises 15 residues. This CDR3 reads CASKRGASGYNEQFF. In DNA, the CDR3 is TGTGCCAGCAAGAGAGGTGCTAGCGGTTACAATGAGCAGTTCTTC.

The sample holds a few counts of this clonotype. This chain joins TRBV12-3 or TRBV12-4 and TRBJ2-7; no definite D call. The CDR3 runs 12 residues. V was cut by 5 bases and J by 5 bases, with 10 bases left in between. Here the CDR3 DNA reads TGTGCCAGCAGTACTACTCGGGACGAGCAGTACTTC. Its protein is CASSTTRDEQYF.

This clonotype was observed a handful of times. V usage is TRBV11-2 and J usage is TRBJ2-7; D uncertain. The ends were cut back, 1 base at V and 8 bases at J, with 9 bases in the middle. The CDR3 is 12 amino acids. Germline V lookup: CDR1 SGHAT, CDR2 FQNNGV. The CDR3 here is CASSLGLSKQYF. CDR3 in DNA: TGTGCCAGCAGCTTAGGTCTCTCGAAGCAGTACTTC.

This clonotype has more than one count but fewer than ten. V is TRBV14 and J is TRBJ2-2; 9 bases agree with TRBD1. V gave up 6 bases and J gave up 0 bases; unmatched junction bases: 2. This CDR3 has 15 residues. The germline V gene has CDR1 SGHDN and CDR2 FVKESK. CDR3 DNA sequence: TGTGCCAGCAGAAGACAGGGGGCGAACACCGGGGAGCTGTTTTTT. Its protein is CASRRQGANTGELFF.

This clonotype appeared a few times. The gene calls are TRBV5-1 and TRBJ2-7, with TRBD2 matching over 8 bases. V was clipped by 1 base and J by 2 bases; unmatched bases: 2. CDR1 SGHRS and CDR2 YFSETQ come from the germline V gene. The CDR3 sequence is 14 residues long. For the CDR3, the DNA is TGCGCCAGCAGCTTGAGCGGGAGTCCCTACGAGCAGTACTTC. Its protein is CASSLSGSPYEQYF. Based on the CDR3 plus reference TRBV5-1 and TRBJ2-7, the full variable domain is KAGVTQTPRYLIKTRGQQVTLSCSPISGHRSVSWYQQTPGQGLQFLFEYFSETQRNKGNFPGRFSGRQFSNSRSEMNVSTLELGDSALYLCASSLSGSPYEQYFGPGTRLTVT.

This clonotype turned up a few times. CDR3 nucleotides: TGTGCCAGCAGCCCCCCCGGCCGGGGGTCCTACGAGCAGTACTTC. This sequence encodes CASSPPGRGSYEQYF. The rearrangement uses TRBV9 and TRBJ2-7, with a weak D call TRBD2 (6 bases). Trimming took off 4 bases at V and 1 base at J, with 15 bases between the two ends. The CDR3 totals 15 residues. CDR1 and CDR2 from the germline V gene are SGDLS and YYNGEE.

This clonotype came up many times. The V call is TRBV3-1, the J call TRBJ1-1, with a tentative D call TRBD1 (5 bases). Germline CDR1 and CDR2: LGHDT and YNNKEL (reference sequence). The CDR3 is 14 residues long. The V gene lost 2 bases and the J gene lost 4 bases, with 11 bases spanning the gap. For the CDR3, the DNA is TGTGCCAGCAGCCAATACGGGGCTTCCACTGAAGCTTTCTTT. This sequence encodes CASSQYGASTEAFF.

This clonotype has a handful of counts. The genes are TRBV6-2 or TRBV6-3 and TRBJ2-3; D may be TRBD1 or TRBD2 (5 bases each). V lost 6 bases to trimming and J lost 6 bases, with 13 bases between them. The CDR3 consists of 13 residues. The germline CDR1 and CDR2 sequences are MNHEY and SVGEGT. CDR3 sequence (DNA): TGTGCCAGCAGCGAGGGGCCGGGGGATACGCAGTATTTT. It is translated as CASSEGPGDTQYF.

This clonotype has only a few counts. J is TRBJ2-2 and V is TRBV5-6; D ambiguous. Germline CDR1 and CDR2: SGHDT and YYEEEE. Trimming cost V 0 bases and J 0 bases, with 6 bases left between them. This CDR3 contains 15 residues. The CDR3 here is CASSLERTNTGELFF. The CDR3 nucleotides are TGTGCCAGCAGCTTGGAACGGACGAACACCGGGGAGCTGTTTTTT.

This clonotype was observed many times. The chain uses TRBV7-9 and TRBJ2-7, with D tentatively TRBD1 (6 bases). This CDR3 is built from 15 residues. Germline V gene sequence: CDR1 SEHNR, CDR2 FQNEAQ (reference sequence). The V end lost 8 bases, the J end lost 6 bases, and 23 bases lay between the germline ends. The CDR3 nucleotides are TGTGCCAGCCGGGGCCCTGAACAGGGCGAGGGCGAGCAGTACTTC. Residues: CASRGPEQGEGEQYF.

This clonotype was seen many times. V is TRBV6-1 and J is TRBJ2-1, with 10 nucleotides matching TRBD2. Germline V gene data show CDR1 as MNHNS and CDR2 as SASEGT. CDR3 length equals 15 residues. The J segment lost 4 bases and the V segment lost 10 bases, leaving 10 bases of the junction unmatched. The CDR3 is CATSIAGGGYNEQFF. CDR3 coding DNA: TGTGCCACCTCCATAGCGGGAGGCGGGTACAATGAGCAGTTCTTC.

The CDR3 protein is CSARGIGVKYEQYF. CDR3 bases: TGCAGTGCTAGAGGTATAGGGGTGAAATACGAGCAGTACTTC. The chain combines TRBV20-1 with TRBJ2-7; the D gene is possibly TRBD1 (5 bases). Germline CDR1 DFQATT, CDR2 SNEGSKA (reference sequence). Trimming stripped 1 base from V and 4 bases from J, with 14 bases between. The CDR3 contains 14 residues.

This clonotype appeared a few times. The chain uses TRBV7-9 and TRBJ2-1; 9 bases match TRBD2. The CDR3 totals 16 residues. V lost 1 base and J lost 5; bases outside the gene matches: 6. Germline V gene data show CDR1 as SEHNR and CDR2 as FQNEAQ (reference sequence). CDR3 region: CASSLVGSGGNNEQFF. The CDR3 DNA reads TGTGCCAGCAGCTTAGTCGGTAGCGGGGGCAACAATGAGCAGTTCTTC.

The gene calls are TRBV5-1 and TRBJ1-1, with TRBD1 matching over 8 bases. This CDR3 region has 14 residues. The trim removed 0 bases at V and 7 bases at J, leaving 5 bases unmatched. The germline gives CDR1 SGHRS, CDR2 YFSETQ. The CDR3 reads CASSLAPDRGEAFF. The CDR3 DNA is TGCGCCAGCAGCTTGGCCCCCGACAGGGGTGAAGCTTTCTTT. Drawing the rest from reference TRBV5-1 and TRBJ1-1, the complete variable domain is KAGVTQTPRYLIKTRGQQVTLSCSPISGHRSVSWYQQTPGQGLQFLFEYFSETQRNKGNFPGRFSGRQFSNSRSEMNVSTLELGDSALYLCASSLAPDRGEAFFGQGTRLTVV.

This clonotype was seen a few times. CDR3 amino acids: CASRSGGGHYEQYF. Here the CDR3 DNA reads TGTGCCAGCCGGTCGGGCGGGGGCCACTACGAGCAGTACTTC. The chain recombines TRBV7-8 with TRBJ2-7, with a possible D match to TRBD2 (7 bases). V was cut by 8 bases and J by 3 bases, with 17 bases left in between. CDR3 length: 14 residues. The germline CDR1 and CDR2 sequences are SGHVS and FQNEAQ.

This clonotype was found many times. The chain recombines TRBV12-3 or TRBV12-4 with TRBJ2-3, with D hard to call. The CDR3 runs 11 residues. Trimming removed 2 bases at V and 8 bases at J, with 5 bases between. The CDR3 coding sequence is TGTGCCAGCAGTTTAATGGGTACGCAGTATTTT. Protein: CASSLMGTQYF.

Ten or more counts support this clonotype. The J gene is TRBJ2-5, the V gene TRBV12-3 or TRBV12-4, with TRBD2 as a possible D gene (7 bases). The ends were cut back, 8 bases at V and 5 bases at J, with 12 bases in the middle. CDR3 length equals 12 residues. The CDR3: CASGGAWETQYF. DNA for the CDR3: TGTGCCAGCGGGGGGGCCTGGGAGACCCAGTACTTC.

In its sample, this clonotype was seen a few times. The chain uses TRBV6-2 or TRBV6-3 and TRBJ2-7; TRBD2 matches at 8 bases. The V gene's germline CDR1 is MNHEY and CDR2 SVGEGT. CDR3 length: 15 amino acids. The V gene end was trimmed by 2 bases and the J gene end by 0 bases; junction bases not matched to a gene: 3. This chain's CDR3 is CASSYGGRFSYEQYF. The DNA of the CDR3 is TGTGCCAGCAGTTACGGCGGGAGGTTCTCCTACGAGCAGTACTTC.

This clonotype was detected a few times. This sequence joins TRBV27 and TRBJ1-1, with TRBD1 as a possible D gene (5 bases). The germline V gene has CDR1 MNHEY and CDR2 SMNVEV (reference sequence). The CDR3 consists of 14 residues. V was trimmed by 5 bases and J by 4 bases, leaving 14 bases between them. Here the CDR3 DNA reads TGTGCCAGCAGTCCCTCAGGGTCGGGCACTGAAGCTTTCTTT. Translated: CASSPSGSGTEAFF.

Only a few counts were recorded for this clonotype. The rearrangement uses TRBV5-1 and TRBJ2-1; TRBD2 agrees at 7 bases. Germline values: CDR1 SGHRS, CDR2 YFSETQ. The length of the CDR3 is 15 residues. V was clipped by 0 bases and J by 5 bases; unmatched bases: 5. The CDR3 loop reads CASSLGAGPHNEQFF. The CDR3, as DNA: TGCGCCAGCAGCTTGGGAGCGGGACCTCACAATGAGCAGTTCTTC.

This chain joins TRBV20-1 and TRBJ1-6, with D maybe TRBD1 (6 bases). V was trimmed by 5 bases and J by 10 bases, leaving 15 bases between them. The CDR3 loop spans 13 amino acids. The germline V gene has CDR1 DFQATT and CDR2 SNEGSKA (reference sequence). The CDR3 DNA follows: TGCAGTGCTCGAAGGGGGGAGGTGTCACCCCTCCACTTT. Translated, it gives CSARRGEVSPLHF.